A selection of T cell receptor beta chains follows, all from one sample in a study of CD8+ T cells in alopecia areata. Some clones are missing from TCRdb's copy, which holds only in-frame ones; the method was immunoSEQ multiplex PCR. The table has 150,000 to 200,000 clones, roughly 64% seen once. The source was CD4+ T cells sorted from blood, collected at week 24, from a patient treated with tofacitinib. These receptors all come from a human donor with alopecia areata. The CDR3 runs from the conserved cysteine through the conserved F or W. Each record gives: D gene, J gene, V gene, CDR3 protein. A D gene is named only where the DNA matches it firmly.

>NA|TRBJ1-2|TRBV27
CASSFSGSGGYTF
>TRBD1|TRBJ2-1|TRBV5-6
CASSRDTGGVTYNEQFF
>NA|TRBJ1-1|TRBV5-1
CASSGDSYTEAFF
>TRBD1|TRBJ1-5|TRBV7-2
CASSDRAQPQHF
>NA|TRBJ1-1|TRBV29-1
CSVGHQNTEAFF
>NA|TRBJ2-5|TRBV11-2
CASSLVPAGASQETQYF
>NA|TRBJ2-2|TRBV18
CASSPLAGTTGELFF
>TRBD2|TRBJ2-1|TRBV5-1
CASAGLAGGPNSYNEQFF
>NA|TRBJ2-3|TRBV9
CASSGSGVSTDTQYF
>TRBD1|TRBJ2-5|TRBV7-2
CASSFQGALGETQYF
>NA|TRBJ2-3|TRBV7-9
CASSAYERDTQYF
>NA|TRBJ2-1|TRBV5-1
CASSLNTVNNEQFF
>NA|TRBJ2-7|TRBV18
CASSPSTGFDGEQYF
>TRBD2|TRBJ2-3|TRBV4-2
CASSNSGGAADTQYF
>TRBD1|TRBJ2-7|TRBV2
CGTGQGTHEQYF
>NA|TRBJ1-6|TRBV13
CASSSDGLPLHF
>TRBD1|TRBJ1-1|TRBV9
CASSVDEIGRGTTEAFF
>TRBD1|TRBJ1-1|TRBV29-1
CSAGTGPDTEAFF
>NA|TRBJ2-3|TRBV2
CASRPREPYDTQYF
>NA|TRBJ2-7|TRBV7-2
CASSVRSTYEQYF
>NA|TRBJ2-1|TRBV9
CASSAEVHNEQFF
>TRBD2|TRBJ2-1|TRBV29-1
CSVELAGIEQFF
>NA|TRBJ1-5|TRBV27
CASSPSGGVSNQPQHF
>TRBD2|TRBJ2-5|TRBV4-1
CASSLGVAGGPQETQYF
>TRBD1|TRBJ2-1|TRBV7-8
CASSFNRGTYNEQFF
>NA|TRBJ2-5|TRBV29-1
CSAEVGETQYF
>NA|TRBJ1-4|TRBV20-1
CTSLLNEKLFF
>NA|TRBJ2-6|TRBV30
CAWSVTWATLSGANVLTF
>NA|TRBJ2-2|TRBV9
CASSVSYGTGELFF
>TRBD2|TRBJ2-3|TRBV7-2
CASSLHGDSGGAYTDTQYF
>NA|TRBJ1-6|TRBV13
CASSPTGAYSPLHF
>NA|TRBJ2-6|TRBV2
CASSVIPGANVLTF
>TRBD1|TRBJ1-5|TRBV27
CASSRQGVQPQHF
>NA|TRBJ2-5|TRBV30
CAWTRARETQYF
>NA|TRBJ1-2|TRBV5-4
CASSLWSGALNYGYTF
>NA|TRBJ2-5|TRBV30
CAWSRKPEETQYF
>NA|TRBJ1-3|TRBV4-1
CASSQEGNTIYF
>NA|TRBJ2-3|TRBV2
CASSGNGTDTQYF
>TRBD2|TRBJ2-5|TRBV18
CASSPTSVGSQETQYF
>NA|TRBJ1-1|TRBV6-1
CASSTKGDTEAFF
>NA|TRBJ1-2|TRBV29-1
CSVDGQSNYGYTF
>NA|TRBJ2-6|TRBV5-6
CASSLAGPRGANVLTF
>TRBD1|TRBJ1-6|TRBV27
CASSSRDRDNSPLHF
>NA|TRBJ1-3|TRBV7-2
CASSLDDRPGNTIYF
>NA|TRBJ2-2|TRBV29-1
CSVGAGYTGELFF
>NA|TRBJ2-7|TRBV19
CASSIADRSYEQYF
>NA|TRBJ1-2|TRBV29-1
CSVEEQKNYGYTF
>TRBD2|TRBJ2-7|TRBV2
CASSERLAGANSYEQYF
>TRBD1|TRBJ1-2|TRBV25-1
CASSGQGNYGYTF
>NA|TRBJ2-7|TRBV6-1
CASSEFSEQYF
>NA|TRBJ1-5|TRBV25-1
CASAGDGYSNQPQHF
>NA|TRBJ1-3|TRBV18
CASSPEGLAGNTIYF
>NA|TRBJ1-2|TRBV10-3
CAISANSEGLYGYTF
>TRBD1|TRBJ1-1|TRBV5-1
CASSFGTGDTEAFF
>TRBD1|TRBJ1-3|TRBV9
CASSSGQGSGNTIYF